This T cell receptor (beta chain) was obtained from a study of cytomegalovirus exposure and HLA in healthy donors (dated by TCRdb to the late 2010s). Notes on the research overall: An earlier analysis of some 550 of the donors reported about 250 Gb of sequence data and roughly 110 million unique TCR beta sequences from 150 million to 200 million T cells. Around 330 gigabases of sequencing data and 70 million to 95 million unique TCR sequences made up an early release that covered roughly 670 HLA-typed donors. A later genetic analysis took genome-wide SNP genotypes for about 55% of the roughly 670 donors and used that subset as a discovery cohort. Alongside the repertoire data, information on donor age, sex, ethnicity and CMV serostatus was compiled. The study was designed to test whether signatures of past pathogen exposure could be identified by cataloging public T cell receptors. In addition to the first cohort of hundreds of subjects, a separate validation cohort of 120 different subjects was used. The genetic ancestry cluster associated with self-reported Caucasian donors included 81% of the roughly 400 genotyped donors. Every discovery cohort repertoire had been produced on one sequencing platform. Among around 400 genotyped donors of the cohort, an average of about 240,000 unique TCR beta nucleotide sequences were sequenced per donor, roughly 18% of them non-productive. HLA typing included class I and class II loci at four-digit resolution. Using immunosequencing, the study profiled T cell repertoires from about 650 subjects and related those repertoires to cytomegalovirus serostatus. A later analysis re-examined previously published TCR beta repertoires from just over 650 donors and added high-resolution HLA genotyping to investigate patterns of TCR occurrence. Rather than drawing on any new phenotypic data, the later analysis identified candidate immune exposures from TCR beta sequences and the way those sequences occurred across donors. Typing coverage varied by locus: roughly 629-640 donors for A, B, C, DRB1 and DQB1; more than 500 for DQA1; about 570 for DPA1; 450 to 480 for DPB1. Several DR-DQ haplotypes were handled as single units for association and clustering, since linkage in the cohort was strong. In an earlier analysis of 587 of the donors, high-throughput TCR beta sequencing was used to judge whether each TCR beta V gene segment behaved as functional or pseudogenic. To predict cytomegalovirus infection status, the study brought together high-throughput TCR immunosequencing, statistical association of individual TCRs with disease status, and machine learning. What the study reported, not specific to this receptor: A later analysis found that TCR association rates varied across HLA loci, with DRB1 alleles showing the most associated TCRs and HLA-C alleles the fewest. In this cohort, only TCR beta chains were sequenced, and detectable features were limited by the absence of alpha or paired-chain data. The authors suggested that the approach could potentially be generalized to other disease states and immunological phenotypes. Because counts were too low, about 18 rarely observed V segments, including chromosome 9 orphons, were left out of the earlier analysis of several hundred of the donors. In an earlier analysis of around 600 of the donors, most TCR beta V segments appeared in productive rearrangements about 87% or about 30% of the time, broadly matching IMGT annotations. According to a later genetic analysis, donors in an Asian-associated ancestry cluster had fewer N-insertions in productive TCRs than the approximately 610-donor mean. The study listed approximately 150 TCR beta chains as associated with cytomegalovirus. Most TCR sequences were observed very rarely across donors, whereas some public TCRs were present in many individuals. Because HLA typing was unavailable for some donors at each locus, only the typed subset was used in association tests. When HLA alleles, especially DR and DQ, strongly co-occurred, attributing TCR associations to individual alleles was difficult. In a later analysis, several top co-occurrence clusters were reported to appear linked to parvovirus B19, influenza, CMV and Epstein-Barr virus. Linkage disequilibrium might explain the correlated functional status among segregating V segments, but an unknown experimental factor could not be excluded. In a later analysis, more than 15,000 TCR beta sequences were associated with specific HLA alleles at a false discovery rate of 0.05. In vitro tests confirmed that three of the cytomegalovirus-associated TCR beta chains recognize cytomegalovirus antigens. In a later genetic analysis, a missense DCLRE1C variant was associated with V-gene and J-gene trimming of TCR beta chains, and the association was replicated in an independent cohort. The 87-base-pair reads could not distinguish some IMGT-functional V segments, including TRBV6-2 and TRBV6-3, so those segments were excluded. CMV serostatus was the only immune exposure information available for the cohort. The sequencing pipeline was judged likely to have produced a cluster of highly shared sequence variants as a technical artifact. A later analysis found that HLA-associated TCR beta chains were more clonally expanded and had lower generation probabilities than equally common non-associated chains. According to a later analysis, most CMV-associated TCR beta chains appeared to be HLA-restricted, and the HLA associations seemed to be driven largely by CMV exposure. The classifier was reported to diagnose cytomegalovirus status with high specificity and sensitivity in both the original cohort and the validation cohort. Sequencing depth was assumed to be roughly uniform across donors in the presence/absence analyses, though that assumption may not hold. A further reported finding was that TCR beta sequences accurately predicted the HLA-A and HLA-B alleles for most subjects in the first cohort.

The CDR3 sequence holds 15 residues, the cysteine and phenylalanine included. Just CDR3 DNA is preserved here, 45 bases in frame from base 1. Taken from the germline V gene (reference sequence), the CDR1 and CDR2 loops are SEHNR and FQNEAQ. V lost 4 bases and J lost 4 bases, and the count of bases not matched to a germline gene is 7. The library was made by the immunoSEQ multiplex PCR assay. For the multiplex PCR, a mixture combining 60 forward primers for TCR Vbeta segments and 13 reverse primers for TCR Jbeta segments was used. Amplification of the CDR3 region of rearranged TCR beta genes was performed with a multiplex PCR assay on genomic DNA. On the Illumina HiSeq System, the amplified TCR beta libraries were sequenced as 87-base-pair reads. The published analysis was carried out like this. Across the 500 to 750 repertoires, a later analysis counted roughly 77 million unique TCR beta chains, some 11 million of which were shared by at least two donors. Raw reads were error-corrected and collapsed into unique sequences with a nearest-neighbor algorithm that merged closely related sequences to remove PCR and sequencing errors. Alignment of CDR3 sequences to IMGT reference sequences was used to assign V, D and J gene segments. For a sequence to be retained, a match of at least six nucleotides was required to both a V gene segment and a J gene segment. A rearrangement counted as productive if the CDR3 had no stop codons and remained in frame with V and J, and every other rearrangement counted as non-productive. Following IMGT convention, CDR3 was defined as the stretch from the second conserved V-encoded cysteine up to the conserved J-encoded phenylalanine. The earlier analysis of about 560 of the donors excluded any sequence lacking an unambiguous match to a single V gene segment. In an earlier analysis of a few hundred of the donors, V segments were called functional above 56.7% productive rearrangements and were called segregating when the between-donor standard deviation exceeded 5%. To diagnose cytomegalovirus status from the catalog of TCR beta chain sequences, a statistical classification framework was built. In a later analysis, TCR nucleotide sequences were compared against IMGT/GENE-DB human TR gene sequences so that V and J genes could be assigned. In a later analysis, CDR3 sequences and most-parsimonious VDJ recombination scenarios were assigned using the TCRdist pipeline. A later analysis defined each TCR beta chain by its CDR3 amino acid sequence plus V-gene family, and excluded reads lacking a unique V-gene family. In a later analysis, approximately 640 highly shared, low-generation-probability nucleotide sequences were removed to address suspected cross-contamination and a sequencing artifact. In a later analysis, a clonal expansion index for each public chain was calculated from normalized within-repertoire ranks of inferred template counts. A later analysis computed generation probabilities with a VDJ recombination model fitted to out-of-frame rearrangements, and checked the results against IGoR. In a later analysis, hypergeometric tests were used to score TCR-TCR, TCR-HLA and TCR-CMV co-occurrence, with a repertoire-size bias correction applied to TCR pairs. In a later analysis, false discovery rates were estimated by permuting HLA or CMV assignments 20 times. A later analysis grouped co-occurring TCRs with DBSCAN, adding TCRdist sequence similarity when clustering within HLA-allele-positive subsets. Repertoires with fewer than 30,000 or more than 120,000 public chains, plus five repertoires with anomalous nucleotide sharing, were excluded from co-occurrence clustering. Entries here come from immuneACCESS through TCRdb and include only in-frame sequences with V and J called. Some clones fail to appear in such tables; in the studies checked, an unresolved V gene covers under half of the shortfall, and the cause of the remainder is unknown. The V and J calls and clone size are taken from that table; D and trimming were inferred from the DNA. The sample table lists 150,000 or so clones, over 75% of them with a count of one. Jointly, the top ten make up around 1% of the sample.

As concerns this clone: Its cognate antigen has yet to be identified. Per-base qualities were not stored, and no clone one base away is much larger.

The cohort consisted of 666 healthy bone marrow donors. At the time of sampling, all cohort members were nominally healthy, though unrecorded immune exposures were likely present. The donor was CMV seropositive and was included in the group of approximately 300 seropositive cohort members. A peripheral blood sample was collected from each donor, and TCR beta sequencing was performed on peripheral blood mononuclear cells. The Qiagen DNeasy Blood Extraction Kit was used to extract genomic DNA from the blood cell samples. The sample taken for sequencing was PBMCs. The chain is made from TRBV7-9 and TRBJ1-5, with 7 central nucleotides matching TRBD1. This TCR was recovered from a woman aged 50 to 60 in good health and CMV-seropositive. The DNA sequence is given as TGTGCCAGCAGCTGGTCGGGACAGCAAAATCAGCCCCAGCATTTT. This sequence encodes CASSWSGQQNQPQHF. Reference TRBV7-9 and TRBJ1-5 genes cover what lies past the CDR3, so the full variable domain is DTGVSQNPRHKITKRGQNVTFRCDPISEHNRLYWYRQTLGQGPEFLTYFQNEAQLEKSRLLSDRFSAERPKGSFSTLEIQRTEQGDSAMYLCASSWSGQQNQPQHFGDGTRLSIL.